The following is a T cell receptor (beta chain) sequence with its context. Its antigen is currently unknown. The donors were healthy bone marrow donors. The data belong to a study of cytomegalovirus exposure and HLA in healthy donors. Points from the study as a whole: In a later analysis, specific HLA alleles were associated with approximately 16,000 TCR beta sequences at a 0.05 false discovery rate. There were reportedly fewer N-insertions in an Asian-associated ancestry cluster than the approximately 670-donor mean, in a later analysis.

The V end lost 4 bases, the J end lost 6 bases, and 20 bases lay between the germline ends. The CDR3 covers 15 residues. The germline CDR1 and CDR2 sequences are SGDLS and YYNGEE. This PCR relied on a set of 60 Vbeta primers and 13 Jbeta primers. Method: immunoSEQ multiplex PCR; TCRdb's copy keeps in-frame clones and lacks some. The sample shows 190,000 or so clones, approximately 80% of them seen only once. The sample taken for sequencing was PBMCs. This receptor was taken from a boy under 18 in good health and CMV-seronegative. The chain employs TRBV9 and TRBJ2-7; tentatively, D is TRBD1 (7 bases). CDR3 in amino acids: CASSPGGRTQSEQYF. The CDR3 nucleotides are TGTGCCAGCAGCCCAGGGGGGAGAACGCAGTCCGAGCAGTACTTC.